At least ten counts were recorded for the clone carrying this TCR beta chain. Its specificity is unknown. V lost 5 bases, J lost 8 bases, and 12 bases lay in between. The length of the CDR3 is 12 residues. Germline V gene data show CDR1 as SEHNR and CDR2 as FQNEAQ (reference sequence). The entry originates in a study of T cells in Graves' hyperthyroidism and ophthalmopathy. Looking at the study overall: Peripheral blood was secured at the point of initial diagnosis, before any treatment. General study points: The model forecast ophthalmopathy, anticipating it by a median approximately 7 months before onset.

Diagnoses were established using clinical symptoms, serum thyroxine and TRAb, thyroid ultrasound and orbital computed tomography. The source material, RNA transcripts, was used to amplify TCR beta CDR3 regions. HTBI primers were employed in a first-round RT-PCR of the TCR CDR3. Each CDR3 protein is one row after TCRdb ran MiXCR on the multiplex PCR reads. The repertoire has roughly 750,000 distinct CDR3 sequences, about a sixth of them found once; the top ten carry around 8.1%. The sequencing sample was made of blood. The sequence came from a man between 18 and 35 years old with Graves' hyperthyroidism. This chain joins TRBV7-9 and TRBJ1-1, with D maybe TRBD1 (5 bases). The DNA of the CDR3 is TGTGCCAGCAGCGCGGGGACCTCAGAAGCTTTCTTT. Protein product: CASSAGTSEAFF.